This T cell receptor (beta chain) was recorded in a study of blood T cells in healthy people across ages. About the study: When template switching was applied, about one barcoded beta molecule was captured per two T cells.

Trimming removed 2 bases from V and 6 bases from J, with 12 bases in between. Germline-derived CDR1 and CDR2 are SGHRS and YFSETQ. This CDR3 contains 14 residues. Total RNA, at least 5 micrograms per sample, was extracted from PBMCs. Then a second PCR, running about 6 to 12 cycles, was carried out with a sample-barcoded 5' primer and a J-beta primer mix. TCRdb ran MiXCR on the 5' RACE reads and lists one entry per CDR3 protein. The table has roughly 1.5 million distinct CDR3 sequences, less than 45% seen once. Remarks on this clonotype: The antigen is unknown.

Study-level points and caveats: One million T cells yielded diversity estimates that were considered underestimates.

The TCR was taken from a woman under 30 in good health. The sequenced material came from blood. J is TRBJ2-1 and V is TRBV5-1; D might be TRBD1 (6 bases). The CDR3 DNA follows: TGCGCCAGCAGCTTTAGGGGGATCGGCAATGAGCAGTTCTTC. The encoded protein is CASSFRGIGNEQFF.